The 9 T cell receptor beta chains below all came from one sample that was sequenced in a study of blood T cell repertoires in COVID-19. Produced via immunoSEQ multiplex PCR; TCRdb's table is partial and in-frame only. The sample has 45,000 to 55,000 clones, around 90% seen once. Specimen: peripheral blood. The origin of the receptors is a woman of 80 years or more with acute or convalescent COVID-19.

J is TRBJ2-3 and V is TRBV7-2, with TRBD2 matching over 9 bases. CDR3 length equals 15 residues. J gave up 4 bases and V 2 bases, and 4 bases lay outside the gene matches. Germline lookup yields CDR1 SGHTA and CDR2 FQGNSA. CDR3 sequence (DNA): TGTGCCAGCAGCTTACTTGCGGGGGGGCCAGATACGCAGTATTTT. Its protein is CASSLLAGGPDTQYF.

V usage is TRBV5-1 and J usage is TRBJ2-1; 9 nucleotides match TRBD2. The V gene end was trimmed by 4 bases and the J gene end by 7 bases; junction bases not matched to a gene: 12. The CDR3 contains 16 residues. Germline V gives CDR1 SGHRS, CDR2 YFSETQ. CDR3 sequence: CASSGTAAGGPNEQFF. CDR3 DNA sequence: TGCGCCAGCAGCGGGACGGCTGCGGGGGGGCCGAATGAGCAGTTCTTC.

The V gene is TRBV2, the J gene TRBJ2-2; TRBD1 might be the D (6 bases). The V gene lost 5 bases and the J gene lost 6 bases, with 16 bases spanning the gap. Germline CDR1 is SNHLY and CDR2 is FYNNEI. The length of the CDR3 is 15 residues. The CDR3 DNA follows: TGTGCCAGCAGTAAGAACAGGGAAGGATCCGGGGAGCTGTTTTTT. Amino acids: CASSKNREGSGELFF.

The gene calls are TRBV19 and TRBJ1-4, with D maybe TRBD1 (5 bases). Trimming removed 7 bases at V and 11 bases at J, with 20 bases between. The CDR3 runs to 14 residues. CDR1 and CDR2 from the germline V gene are LNHDA and SQIVND (reference sequence). The CDR3 coding sequence is TGTGCCAGTAACGCGGGAGATTCCTCAGGGAAACTGTTTTTT. It specifies CASNAGDSSGKLFF.

The chain links TRBV19 to TRBJ2-3; 7 bases are a match to TRBD1. CDR1 and CDR2 (germline): LNHDA, SQIVND (reference sequence). The CDR3 covers 17 residues. V gave up 5 bases and J gave up 5 bases; unmatched junction bases: 16. The CDR3 nucleotides read TGTGCCAGTAGTCGGATGCTCGACAGGGCCCGAGGAGATACGCAGTATTTT. Its translation is CASSRMLDRARGDTQYF.

V and J are TRBV6-1 and TRBJ1-5, with D maybe TRBD1 (5 bases). CDR3 length: 17 amino acids. CDR1 is MNHNS and CDR2 is SASEGT in the germline V gene. V was trimmed by 2 bases and J by 2 bases, leaving 16 bases between them. The chain's CDR3 is CASSEIRGGRGNQPQHF. Written as DNA, the CDR3 is TGTGCCAGCAGTGAAATAAGGGGAGGCCGTGGCAATCAGCCCCAGCATTTT.

J is TRBJ1-1 and V is TRBV21-1; the table's D gene call, TRBD1, was not cross checked with the DNA. TRBV21-1 is designated a pseudogene. There are 14 residues in the CDR3. The CDR3 loop reads CASSKEGQAGEAFF. CDR3 in DNA: TGTGCCAGCAGCAAGGAAGGACAGGCGGGGGAAGCTTTCTTT.

The chain couples TRBV5-1 to TRBJ2-7; 7 bases fit TRBD1. V dropped 4 bases and J dropped 2; count of bases not matched to a gene: 6. Germline-derived CDR1 and CDR2 are SGHRS and YFSETQ. This CDR3 has 14 residues. The CDR3 loop is CASSRGQSTYEQYF. The DNA of the CDR3 is TGCGCCAGCAGCCGGGGACAGAGCACCTACGAGCAGTACTTC.

V and J are TRBV2 and TRBJ2-1; D is possibly TRBD2 (5 bases). V lost 7 bases and J 9 bases, leaving 22 bases between the germline ends. Germline-derived CDR1 and CDR2 are SNHLY and FYNNEI. This CDR3 has 15 residues. The CDR3 bases are TGTGCCAGCAATTTCCGACTCCCCCGGGGTTCTGAGCAGTTCTTC. Residues: CASNFRLPRGSEQFF. The full variable domain, with the rest looked up from reference TRBV2 and TRBJ2-1, is EPEVTQTPSHQVTQMGQEVILRCVPISNHLYFYWYRQILGQKVEFLVSFYNNEISEKSEIFDDQFSVERPDGSNFTLKIRSTKLEDSAMYFCASNFRLPRGSEQFFGPGTRLTVL.